The 30 T cell receptor beta chains reported below all come from one sample, sequenced in a study of T cells in tuberculosis. Produced via immunoSEQ multiplex PCR; TCRdb's table is partial and in-frame only. The sample contains 50,000 to 65,000 clones, roughly 90% of which appear only once. Sorting used thawed, overnight-rested PBMC stained with anti-CD3, a viability dye and GMM-loaded CD1B tetramer. The CD1B tetramers carried C32 glucose monomycolate purified from Rhodococcus equi. Sequenced material: CD1b-GMM tetramer-negative cells sorted from PBMCs. These receptor sequences come from an adult woman with latent tuberculosis.

This clone was seen just once. As DNA, the CDR3 is TGTGCCAGCAGCGCTAATAGCAATCAGCCCCAGCATTTT. Amino acid sequence: CASSANSNQPQHF. The V call is TRBV9, the J call TRBJ1-5; D remains ambiguous. Germline V gene data show CDR1 as SGDLS and CDR2 as YYNGEE. V lost 3 bases to trimming and J lost 0 bases, with 4 bases between them. CDR3 size: 13 residues.

The chain joins TRBV5-6 to TRBJ2-3; D perhaps matches TRBD1 (5 bases). CDR1 SGHDT and CDR2 YYEEEE come from the germline V gene. This CDR3 region has 15 residues. Trimming shortened V by 0 bases and J by 6 bases, and 14 bases separated the two germline ends. The CDR3 DNA follows: TGTGCCAGCAGCTTGGTTCAGGGTTCATCCGATACGCAGTATTTT. Translating it yields CASSLVQGSSDTQYF. The complete variable domain, with remaining parts taken from reference TRBV5-6 and TRBJ2-3, reads DAGVTQSPTHLIKTRGQQVTLRCSPKSGHDTVSWYQQALGQGPQFIFQYYEEEERQRGNFPDRFSGHQFPNYSSELNVNALLLGDSALYLCASSLVQGSSDTQYFGPGTRLTVL.

This clone appeared once. The J gene is TRBJ2-5, the V gene TRBV7-9, with D uncertain. There are 17 residues in the CDR3. V shed 0 bases and J shed 5 bases, with 19 bases lying between them. Germline assignment: CDR1 SEHNR and CDR2 FQNEAQ (reference sequence). The DNA for the CDR3 is TGTGCCAGCAGCTTAGCCGTACACGCCCGAGAAGCGGAGACCCAGTACTTC. It translates to CASSLAVHAREAETQYF. The variable domain in full, with the rest retrieved from reference TRBV7-9 and TRBJ2-5, is DTGVSQNPRHKITKRGQNVTFRCDPISEHNRLYWYRQTLGQGPEFLTYFQNEAQLEKSRLLSDRFSAERPKGSFSTLEIQRTEQGDSAMYLCASSLAVHAREAETQYFGPGTRLLVL.

In this sample, this clone turned up once. V usage is TRBV7-6 and J usage is TRBJ2-2, with D possibly being TRBD1 (5 bases). Trimming left V 5 bases short and J 2 bases short, with 12 bases between. Germline CDR1 SGHVS, CDR2 FNYEAQ. CDR3 length equals 15 residues. This CDR3 is CASSLDRPNTGELFF. Here the CDR3 DNA reads TGTGCCAGCAGCCTCGACAGACCAAACACCGGGGAGCTGTTTTTT.

The chain uses TRBV7-2 and TRBJ2-5, with D possibly TRBD1 on 5 matching bases. Germline V lookup: CDR1 SGHTA, CDR2 FQGNSA. V was pared by 4 bases and J by 4 bases, with 16 bases between. The CDR3 length is 15 residues. CDR3 nucleotides: TGTGCCAGCAGCTCCACTCCAGGGTCCGCAGAGACCCAGTACTTC. Protein: CASSSTPGSAETQYF.

V gene TRBV2 combines with J gene TRBJ2-5; possibly TRBD2 for D (6 bases). Trimming cost V 11 bases and J 5 bases, with 12 bases left between them. CDR1 SNHLY and CDR2 FYNNEI come from the germline V gene. This CDR3 region has 11 residues. For the CDR3, the DNA is TGTGCCTGCGGACTAACGGAGACCCAGTACTTC. It is translated as CACGLTETQYF.

The CDR3 loop reads CASSPLGANGRQPQHF. CDR3 DNA: TGTGCCAGCAGCCCCCTGGGGGCGAATGGACGTCAGCCCCAGCATTTT. This rearrangement joins TRBV5-8 to TRBJ1-5; D is perhaps TRBD1 (6 bases). Between the trimmed V and J ends, which lost 4 bases and 6 bases, there was a span of 20 bases. The germline V gene has CDR1 SGHTS and CDR2 YDEGEE. This CDR3 region has 16 residues.

This clone was counted once. The rearrangement uses TRBV4-3 and TRBJ2-1, with TRBD1 matching over 8 bases. Looked up from germline, CDR1 is LGHNA and CDR2 is YSLEER. The CDR3 covers 15 residues. Germline trimming cut 3 bases from V and 7 bases from J; bases unmatched to any gene: 8. CDR3 in amino acids: CASSQPTGEGNEQFF. The CDR3 DNA is TGCGCCAGCAGCCAGCCGACAGGGGAAGGTAATGAGCAGTTCTTC.

As to this clone: The same CDR3 is also encoded by other DNA sequences in this sample. The CDR3 DNA reads TGTGCCAGCAGCGTAGGACTAGCGGGTTACAATGAGCAGTTCTTC. As protein: CASSVGLAGYNEQFF. The chain uses TRBV9 and TRBJ2-1; 10 nucleotides line up with TRBD2. The junction had 1 base not matched to a gene; V was cut back by 0 bases and J by 4 bases. The CDR3 consists of 15 residues. The germline CDR1 and CDR2 sequences are SGDLS and YYNGEE.

The chain employs TRBV27 and TRBJ1-1; 9 bases match TRBD1. With 5 bases clipped from V and 3 bases from J, the junction kept 4 bases outside the gene matches. The CDR3 is made up of 14 amino acids. Germline CDR1 reads MNHEY; CDR2 reads SMNVEV (reference sequence). Here the CDR3 reads CASSVQGAHTEAFF. DNA of the CDR3: TGTGCCAGCAGTGTACAGGGGGCCCACACTGAAGCTTTCTTT.

CDR3: CASSPWASTDTQYF. The CDR3 bases are TGTGCCAGCAGCCCTTGGGCTAGCACAGATACGCAGTATTTT. This chain uses TRBV7-3 with TRBJ2-3; D gene uncertain. V lost 5 bases and J 0 bases, leaving 9 bases between the germline ends. The CDR3 has 14 residues. Germline-derived CDR1 and CDR2 are SGHTA and FQGTGA.

V usage is TRBV6-1 and J usage is TRBJ2-3; tentative D call: TRBD2 (6 bases). Germline loops: CDR1 MNHNS, CDR2 SASEGT. Trimming stripped 7 bases from V and 2 bases from J, with 13 bases between. This CDR3 has 14 amino acids. The CDR3 here is CASTRGGDTDTQYF. The DNA of the CDR3 is TGTGCCAGCACCCGGGGAGGAGACACAGATACGCAGTATTTT.

The rearrangement joins TRBV6-5 to TRBJ1-1; D is possibly TRBD1 (6 bases). V was clipped by 2 bases and J by 7 bases, with 11 bases between them. From germline, CDR1 is MNHEY and CDR2 SVGAGI. This CDR3 has 13 residues. CDR3 nucleotides: TGTGCCAGCAGTTACGAAGGGGGTGGTGAAGCTTTCTTT. Translating gives CASSYEGGGEAFF.

The gene calls are TRBV25-1 and TRBJ1-1; the D gene is possibly TRBD1 (5 bases). CDR3 size: 13 residues. CDR1 and CDR2 (germline): MGHDK, SYGVNS. V lost 6 bases to trimming and J lost 3 bases, with 11 bases between them. The CDR3 nucleotides are TGTGCCAGCAGCCTGTGGGGGGACACTGAAGCTTTCTTT. Protein product: CASSLWGDTEAFF.

V and J are TRBV7-2 and TRBJ1-5; D remains ambiguous. Trimming took off 2 bases at V and 5 bases at J, with 10 bases between the two ends. From germline, CDR1 is SGHTA and CDR2 FQGNSA. The CDR3 has 14 residues. The CDR3 region is CASSLLSGDQPQHF. The DNA for the CDR3 is TGTGCCAGCAGCTTATTATCGGGTGATCAGCCCCAGCATTTT.

The V and J genes are TRBV6-1 and TRBJ1-5; 7 bases are shared with TRBD1. CDR3 length: 16 amino acids. Germline values: CDR1 MNHNS, CDR2 SASEGT. V shed 2 bases and J 3 bases; nucleotides not matched to a gene: 7. The CDR3 here is CASSEYNRGTNQPQHF. DNA of the CDR3: TGTGCCAGCAGTGAATACAACAGGGGAACCAATCAGCCCCAGCATTTT.

The chain joins TRBV29-1 to TRBJ1-1; 9 bases are a match to TRBD1. The V segment lost 6 bases and the J segment 1 base; nucleotides outside the gene matches: 6. CDR3 length equals 14 residues. The germline gives CDR1 SQVTM, CDR2 ANQGSEA. In DNA, the CDR3 is TGCAGCGTGGACCCGGGACAGGGGAACACTGAAGCTTTCTTT. Translation: CSVDPGQGNTEAFF.

This rearrangement joins TRBV6-5 to TRBJ2-5; 10 bases are a match to TRBD2. The assigned J gene may be wrong: the sequence end matches TRBJ2-7 better. This CDR3 comprises 15 residues. Germline V gene lookup returns CDR1 MNHEY and CDR2 SVGAGI. The chain's CDR3 is CASSYDSGGSYEQYF. For the CDR3, the DNA is TGTGCCAGCAGTTACGATAGCGGGGGGTCCTACGAGCAGTACTTC.

The chain uses TRBV2 and TRBJ1-5; D perhaps matches TRBD1 (5 bases). Germline lookup yields CDR1 SNHLY and CDR2 FYNNEI. V dropped 4 bases and J dropped 8 bases, with 15 bases sitting between them. CDR3 length: 14 residues. The CDR3 DNA is TGTGCCAGCAGTGGGGGGGGACCCGGGGAGCCCCAGCATTTT. Its translation is CASSGGGPGEPQHF.

The rearrangement links TRBV4-1 to TRBJ2-2, with 7 bases aligning to TRBD1. Germline loops: CDR1 MGHRA, CDR2 YSYEKL. The ends lost 0 bases at V and 2 bases at J; junction bases unmatched: 9. The length of the CDR3 is 18 residues. The CDR3 nucleotides read TGCGCCAGCAGCCAAGATCCCGGGACAGCTATTAACACCGGGGAGCTGTTTTTT. This sequence encodes CASSQDPGTAINTGELFF.

The rearrangement links TRBV7-2 to TRBJ2-7; 7 positions match TRBD2. V dropped 3 bases and J dropped 0; count of bases not matched to a gene: 5. This CDR3 has 15 amino acids. Germline assignment: CDR1 SGHTA and CDR2 FQGNSA. The CDR3 here is CASSFQAGNSYEQYF. CDR3 coding DNA: TGTGCCAGCAGCTTTCAAGCGGGAAACTCCTACGAGCAGTACTTC.

The rearrangement uses TRBV18 and TRBJ2-7, with D possibly being TRBD2 (5 bases). The CDR3 extends over 16 amino acids. Germline-derived CDR1 and CDR2 are KGHSH and LQKENI. V was pared by 2 bases and J by 2 bases, with 16 bases between. This CDR3 reads CASSPTFGVAAYEQYF. CDR3 bases: TGTGCCAGCTCACCAACATTCGGGGTGGCCGCCTACGAGCAGTACTTC.

The genes are TRBV11-2 and TRBJ2-1; possible D gene TRBD2, 5 bases. CDR1 and CDR2 from the germline V gene are SGHAT and FQNNGV. The CDR3 runs 15 residues. V lost 1 base, J lost 7 bases, and 14 bases lay in between. The CDR3 reads CASSLGPGLVNEQFF. The CDR3 nucleotides are TGTGCCAGCAGCTTAGGCCCCGGACTGGTTAATGAGCAGTTCTTC.

The chain links TRBV30 to TRBJ2-3, with D possibly matching TRBD2 (5 bases). This CDR3 spans 10 amino acids. Germline V gene lookup returns CDR1 GTSNPN and CDR2 SVGIG (reference sequence). The V and J ends lost 5 bases and 6 bases respectively, with 6 bases between them. CDR3 sequence: CAWGLDTQYF. The CDR3 region has the DNA TGTGCCTGGGGACTTGATACGCAGTATTTT.

The V and J genes are TRBV2 and TRBJ1-4; no clear D gene. This CDR3 is built from 14 residues. Trimming took 6 bases from V and 4 from J, leaving 12 bases between them. Looked up from germline, CDR1 is SNHLY and CDR2 is FYNNEI. CDR3 coding DNA: TGTGCCAGCAGCGGAGGAATAGTTAATGAAAAACTGTTTTTT. This codes for CASSGGIVNEKLFF.

This chain joins TRBV7-9 and TRBJ1-1, with D possibly matching TRBD1 (5 bases). The V and J ends lost 4 bases and 4 bases respectively, with 13 bases between them. This CDR3 has 14 amino acids. The germline gives CDR1 SEHNR, CDR2 FQNEAQ (reference sequence). CDR3 in DNA: TGTGCCAGCAGCTCGGGCCGCGGGGGCACTGAAGCTTTCTTT. Translation gives CASSSGRGGTEAFF.

The rearrangement joins TRBV9 to TRBJ2-7, with a tentative D call TRBD2 (5 bases). The CDR3 runs to 15 residues. V dropped 3 bases and J dropped 1 base, with 14 bases sitting between them. The germline V gene has CDR1 SGDLS and CDR2 YYNGEE. The CDR3 nucleotides read TGTGCCAGCAGCGCCTCCCCGGAGGTATCCTACGAGCAGTACTTC. It codes for CASSASPEVSYEQYF.

J is TRBJ2-2 and V is TRBV12-5, with no clear D. CDR3 length: 14 amino acids. CDR1 and CDR2 (germline): LGHNT, FRNRAP. V dropped 5 bases and J dropped 6 bases, with 13 bases sitting between them. CDR3 in DNA: TGTGCTAGTGGTATCGCCCGGAGCGCCGGGGAGCTGTTTTTT. It specifies CASGIARSAGELFF.

The chain employs TRBV7-2 and TRBJ2-1; 10 bases agree with TRBD2. The CDR3 consists of 14 residues. Germline CDR1 SGHTA, CDR2 FQGNSA. The V gene end was trimmed by 4 bases and the J gene end by 4 bases; junction bases not matched to a gene: 1. CDR3 nucleotide sequence: TGTGCCAGCAGCTCGACTAGCGGGTACAATGAGCAGTTCTTC. Protein product: CASSSTSGYNEQFF.

The chain combines TRBV19 with TRBJ1-1; possibly TRBD1 for D (5 bases). CDR1 and CDR2 (germline): LNHDA, SQIVND (reference sequence). Trimming took 4 bases from V and 0 from J, leaving 9 bases between them. The CDR3 length is 14 residues. CDR3 amino acids: CASSKRGMNTEAFF. In DNA form, the CDR3 reads TGTGCCAGTAGTAAACGGGGGATGAACACTGAAGCTTTCTTT.